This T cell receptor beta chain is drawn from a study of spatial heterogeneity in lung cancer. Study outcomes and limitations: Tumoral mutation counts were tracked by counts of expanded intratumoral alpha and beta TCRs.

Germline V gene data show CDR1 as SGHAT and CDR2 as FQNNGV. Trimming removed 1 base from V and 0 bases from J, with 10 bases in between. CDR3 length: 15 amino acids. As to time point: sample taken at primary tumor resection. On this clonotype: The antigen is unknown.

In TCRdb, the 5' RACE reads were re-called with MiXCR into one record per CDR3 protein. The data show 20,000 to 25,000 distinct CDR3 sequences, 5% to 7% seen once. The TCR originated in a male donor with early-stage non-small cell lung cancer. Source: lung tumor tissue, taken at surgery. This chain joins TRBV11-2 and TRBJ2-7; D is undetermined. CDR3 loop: CASSLGPTRSYEQYF. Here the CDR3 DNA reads TGTGCCAGCAGCTTAGGGCCGACTCGCTCCTACGAGCAGTACTTC.